The 23 T cell receptor beta chains reported below all come from one sample, sequenced in a study of blood T cell repertoires in COVID-19. Using immunoSEQ multiplex PCR, the repertoire was profiled, and TCRdb retains in-frame clones only, with some absent. This sample has roughly 200,000 clones; 80% to 90% occur once, and the top ten carry 5.5% to 8%. Sequenced input: peripheral blood. These receptors all stem from a man between 60 and 75 years old who had recovered from COVID-19.

Here the CDR3 reads CASSFRSPPEKLFF. Here the CDR3 DNA reads TGCGCCAGCAGCTTTAGGAGTCCACCGGAAAAACTGTTTTTT. The chain is built from TRBV5-1 and TRBJ1-4; no clear D. The germline V gene has CDR1 SGHRS and CDR2 YFSETQ. V lost 2 bases to trimming and J lost 8 bases, with 13 bases between them. The CDR3 loop spans 14 amino acids.

The chain carries TRBV19 and TRBJ1-2; 7 bases agree with TRBD1. Germline loops: CDR1 LNHDA, CDR2 SQIVND (reference sequence). There are 14 residues in the CDR3. Trimming at V came to 2 bases and at J to 6 bases, leaving 6 bases not matched to a gene. The CDR3 region is CASSIRGLRDGYTF. The CDR3 bases are TGTGCCAGTAGTATAAGGGGGCTACGAGATGGCTACACCTTC.

This rearrangement joins TRBV30 to TRBJ2-5; D unresolved. V was clipped by 2 bases and J by 1 base, with 8 bases between them. CDR3 size: 13 residues. Looked up from germline, CDR1 is GTSNPN and CDR2 is SVGIG (reference sequence). The DNA of the CDR3 is TGTGCCTGGAGTAGCGCAGCCCAAGAGACCCAGTACTTC. Translating gives CAWSSAAQETQYF.

The chain combines TRBV6-2 or TRBV6-3 with TRBJ1-2, with a weak D call TRBD1 (6 bases). This CDR3 is built from 13 residues. V was clipped by 6 bases and J by 4 bases, with 12 bases between them. Germline V gives CDR1 MNHEY, CDR2 SVGEGT. The CDR3 nucleotides read TGTGCCAGCAGCCCCGGACAGTCCTATGGCTACACCTTC. It translates to CASSPGQSYGYTF.

V and J are TRBV2 and TRBJ2-6; D gene ambiguous. The ends were cut back, 4 bases at V and 2 bases at J, with 6 bases in the middle. Germline V gene data show CDR1 as SNHLY and CDR2 as FYNNEI. The CDR3 covers 14 residues. CDR3 nucleotides: TGTGCCAGCAGTGGAGATCCTGGGGCCAACGTCCTGACTTTC. Its protein is CASSGDPGANVLTF.

The rearrangement joins TRBV28 to TRBJ1-5; TRBD1 is a possible D gene (5 bases). The V end lost 8 bases, the J end lost 0 bases, and 11 bases lay between the germline ends. The CDR3 consists of 14 residues. Germline V gene lookup returns CDR1 MDHEN and CDR2 SYDVKM. The chain's CDR3 is CASRPGLSNQPQHF. The CDR3 coding sequence is TGTGCCAGCCGTCCGGGACTTAGCAATCAGCCCCAGCATTTT.

The rearrangement joins TRBV6-1 to TRBJ1-1; 8 bases are a match to TRBD1. This CDR3 is built from 15 residues. CDR1 MNHNS and CDR2 SASEGT come from the germline V gene. The J segment lost 7 bases and the V segment lost 1 base, leaving 8 bases of the junction unmatched. CDR3 DNA sequence: TGTGCCAGCAGTGAAGTGGCAGGGGGCGAAGGTGAAGCTTTCTTT. Protein: CASSEVAGGEGEAFF.

This clone occurred many times. This rearrangement joins TRBV3-1 (or the pseudogene TRBV3-2) to TRBJ2-1; 14 positions match TRBD2. The CDR3 covers 16 residues. V lost 6 bases, J lost 9 bases, and 10 bases stayed unmatched. Germline-derived CDR1 and CDR2 are LGHDT and YNNKEL (reference sequence). CDR3 in amino acids: CASSWTSGGIGSEQFF. CDR3 coding DNA: TGTGCCAGCAGTTGGACTAGCGGGGGGATCGGGAGTGAGCAGTTCTTC.

The rearrangement uses TRBV24-1 and TRBJ2-2; TRBD2 matches 9 bases. This CDR3 has 16 residues. Trimming at V came to 4 bases and at J to 0 bases, leaving 2 bases not matched to a gene. CDR1 and CDR2 (germline): KGHDR, SFDVKD. In DNA form, the CDR3 reads TGTGCCACCAGTGACTCTAGCGGGGCGAACACCGGGGAGCTGTTTTTT. It codes for CATSDSSGANTGELFF.

This sequence joins TRBV27 and TRBJ2-3, with 10 bases matching TRBD1. The V and J ends lost 2 bases and 3 bases, in that order; junction bases with no gene match: 2. The CDR3 length is 15 residues. Per germline, CDR1 MNHEY and CDR2 SMNVEV (reference sequence). CDR3 coding DNA: TGTGCCAGCAGTTTACCGGGACAGGGGACAGATACGCAGTATTTT. Translation: CASSLPGQGTDTQYF.

This sequence joins TRBV24-1 and TRBJ2-2; D remains unclear. V was cut by 9 bases and J by 1 base, with 8 bases left in between. CDR3 length equals 13 residues. The V gene's germline CDR1 is KGHDR and CDR2 SFDVKD. The CDR3 nucleotides read TGTGCCACCTGCTCCGGGAACACCGGGGAGCTGTTTTTT. It translates to CATCSGNTGELFF.

The rearrangement links TRBV6-5 to TRBJ2-5, with a tentative D call TRBD2 (7 bases). Germline V gene data show CDR1 as MNHEY and CDR2 as SVGAGI. Trimming removed 7 bases at V and 6 bases at J, with 15 bases between. The CDR3 loop spans 13 amino acids. The CDR3 region is CASKGGGIQTQYF. CDR3 sequence (DNA): TGTGCCAGCAAAGGGGGGGGGATCCAGACCCAGTACTTC.

This sequence joins TRBV5-1 and TRBJ2-3; 7 bases are shared with TRBD2. The CDR3 sequence is 15 residues long. V lost 2 bases and J lost 3; bases outside the gene matches: 6. Germline V CDR1 and CDR2: SGHRS, YFSETQ. The CDR3 DNA reads as TGCGCCAGCAGCTTAGCGTGGGGGGGTACAGATACGCAGTATTTT. This gives the protein CASSLAWGGTDTQYF.

The V and J genes are TRBV5-1 and TRBJ2-5; the match to TRBD2 covers 10 bases. After removal of 1 base from V and 0 bases from J, the junction contained 3 bases not matched to a gene. Germline CDR1 reads SGHRS; CDR2 reads YFSETQ. The CDR3 has 16 residues. CDR3 protein: CASSLQGLAYQETQYF. As DNA, the CDR3 is TGCGCCAGCAGCTTGCAGGGACTAGCGTACCAAGAGACCCAGTACTTC.

V gene TRBV28 combines with J gene TRBJ1-2; D is ambiguous. Germline loops: CDR1 MDHEN, CDR2 SYDVKM. V lost 4 bases and J 4 bases, leaving 4 bases between the germline ends. This CDR3 region has 11 residues. The chain's CDR3 is CASSSPYGYTF. CDR3 DNA: TGTGCCAGCAGTTCTCCCTATGGCTACACCTTC.

Turning to this clone: The same CDR3 arises from other DNA sequences in this sample as well. The chain has TRBV28 and TRBJ2-7; the D is unclear. CDR1 and CDR2 (germline): MDHEN, SYDVKM. This CDR3 spans 11 amino acids. The germline V and J ends were trimmed by 6 bases and 1 base, with 4 bases remaining between them. The CDR3 is CASRSSYEQYF. DNA for the CDR3: TGTGCCAGCAGATCTTCCTACGAGCAGTACTTC.

Written as DNA, the CDR3 is TGTGCCAGCAGTCCTTTGGACAGCTCCTACAATGAGCAGTTCTTC. Protein sequence: CASSPLDSSYNEQFF. This rearrangement joins TRBV6-4 to TRBJ2-1, with D perhaps matching TRBD1 (6 bases). CDR3 length equals 15 residues. Germline V gene data show CDR1 as MRHNA and CDR2 as SNTAGT. The V end was cut by 5 bases, the J end by 0 bases, with 11 bases between.

V gene TRBV7-9 combines with J gene TRBJ1-2, with 9 bases that match TRBD1. With 5 bases clipped from V and 2 bases from J, the junction kept 12 bases outside the gene matches. The germline V gene encodes CDR1 SEHNR and CDR2 FQNEAQ (reference sequence). The CDR3 is made up of 17 amino acids. The DNA for the CDR3 is TGTGCCAGCAGCGCCACCGGGACAGGGTTTGGAAACTATGGCTACACCTTC. This gives the protein CASSATGTGFGNYGYTF.

This sequence joins TRBV19 and TRBJ1-5; TRBD1 matches at 11 bases. V was pared by 7 bases and J by 2 bases, with 16 bases of the junction left unmatched. Germline V gene data show CDR1 as LNHDA and CDR2 as SQIVND (reference sequence). The CDR3 length is 19 residues. CDR3 sequence: CASTLRGTGGFFGNQPQHF. As DNA, the CDR3 is TGTGCCAGTACCCTAAGAGGGACAGGGGGGTTTTTCGGCAATCAGCCCCAGCATTTT.

The gene calls are TRBV27 and TRBJ2-2, with D maybe TRBD2 (6 bases). Germline V lookup: CDR1 MNHEY, CDR2 SMNVEV (reference sequence). The CDR3 has 15 amino acids. V was trimmed by 6 bases and J by 5 bases, leaving 16 bases between them. CDR3 residues: CASRTGLLWTGELFF. CDR3 nucleotides: TGTGCCAGCAGAACCGGACTACTTTGGACCGGGGAGCTGTTTTTT.

The chain links TRBV5-1 to TRBJ2-2, with 8 bases matching TRBD1. The CDR3 spans 15 residues. V was clipped by 7 bases and J by 6 bases; unmatched bases: 11. The germline CDR1 and CDR2 sequences are SGHRS and YFSETQ. Here the CDR3 reads CASGRTGRNAGELFF. The CDR3 DNA reads TGCGCCAGCGGCAGGACAGGGCGGAATGCCGGGGAGCTGTTTTTT.

The gene calls are TRBV3-1 (or the pseudogene TRBV3-2) and TRBJ2-1, with 8 bases identical to TRBD2. Germline-derived CDR1 and CDR2 are LGHDT and YNNKEL (reference sequence). This CDR3 is 15 amino acids long. V shed 8 bases and J 3 bases; nucleotides not matched to a gene: 9. CDR3 amino acids: CASVRSGGGYNEQFF. The CDR3 DNA reads TGTGCCAGCGTCCGCAGCGGGGGAGGCTACAATGAGCAGTTCTTC.

In its sample, this clone was seen a few times. The chain combines TRBV6-5 with TRBJ1-5; 7 bases match TRBD1. Per germline, CDR1 MNHEY and CDR2 SVGAGI. V shed 5 bases and J 4 bases; nucleotides not matched to a gene: 2. The CDR3 is made up of 13 amino acids. CDR3 sequence reads: CASSQTGNQPQHF. The CDR3 DNA is TGTGCCAGCAGTCAGACAGGGAATCAGCCCCAGCATTTT.